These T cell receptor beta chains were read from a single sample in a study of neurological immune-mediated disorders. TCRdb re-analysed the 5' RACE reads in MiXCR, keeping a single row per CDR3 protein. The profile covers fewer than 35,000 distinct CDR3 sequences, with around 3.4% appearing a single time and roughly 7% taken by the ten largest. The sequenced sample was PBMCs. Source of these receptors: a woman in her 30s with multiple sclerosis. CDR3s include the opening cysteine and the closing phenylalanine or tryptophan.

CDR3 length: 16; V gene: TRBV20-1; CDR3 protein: CSARDHRWTTPNEQFF
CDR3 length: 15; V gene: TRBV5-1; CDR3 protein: CASSLDTPNTGELFF
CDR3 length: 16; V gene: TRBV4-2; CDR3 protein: CASSQDYAGSTGELFF
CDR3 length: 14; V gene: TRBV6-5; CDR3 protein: CASRGGDGGNEQFF
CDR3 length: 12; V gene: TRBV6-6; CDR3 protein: CAGKTGRHGYTF
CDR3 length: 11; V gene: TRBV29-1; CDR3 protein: CSVEQGAFLFF
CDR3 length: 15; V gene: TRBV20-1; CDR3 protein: CSALRRESSYNEQFF
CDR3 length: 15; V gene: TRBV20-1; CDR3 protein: CSAFYSGRSTDTQYF
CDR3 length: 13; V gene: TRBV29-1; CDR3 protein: CSVVTGREQPQNF
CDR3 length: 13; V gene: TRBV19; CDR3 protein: CASRSDYSEKLFF
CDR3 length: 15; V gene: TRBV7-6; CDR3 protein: CASSASGQRAYEQYF
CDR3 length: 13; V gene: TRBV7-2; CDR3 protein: CASSLKGTGELFF
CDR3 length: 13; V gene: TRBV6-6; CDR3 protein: CASRYGGRNEQFF
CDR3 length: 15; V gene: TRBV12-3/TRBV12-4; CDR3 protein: CASRKQGVGNQPQHF
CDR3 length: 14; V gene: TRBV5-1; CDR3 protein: CASSPMVTEYEQYF
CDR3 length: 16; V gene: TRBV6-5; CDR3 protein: CASSSWGLAGQETQYF
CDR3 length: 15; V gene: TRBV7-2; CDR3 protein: CASSLSAGANQPQHF
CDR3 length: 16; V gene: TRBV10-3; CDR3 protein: CAITFGDWPTNEKLFF
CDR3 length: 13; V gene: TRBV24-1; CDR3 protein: CATSDRVGETQYF
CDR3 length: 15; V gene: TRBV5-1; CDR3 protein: CASSLATGSNSPLNF
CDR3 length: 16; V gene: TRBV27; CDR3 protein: CASSLATGGGNTEAFF
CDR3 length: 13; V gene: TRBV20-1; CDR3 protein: CSARPGSYYEQYF
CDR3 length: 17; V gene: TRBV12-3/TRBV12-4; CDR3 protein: CASSTWEGELAKNIQYF
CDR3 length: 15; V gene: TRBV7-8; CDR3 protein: CASSPEAPLGETQYF
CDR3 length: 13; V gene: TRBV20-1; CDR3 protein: CSARVADTYGYTF
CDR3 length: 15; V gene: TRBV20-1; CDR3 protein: CSASRGTKGTDTQYF
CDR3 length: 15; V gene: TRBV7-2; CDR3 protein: CASTRGGGGSYEQYF
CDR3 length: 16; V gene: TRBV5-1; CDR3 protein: CASSSRAGGDDTEAFF
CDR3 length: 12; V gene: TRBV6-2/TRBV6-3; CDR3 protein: CASSGGPGELFF
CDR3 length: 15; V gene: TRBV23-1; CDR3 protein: CASSQSGAGPGKLFF
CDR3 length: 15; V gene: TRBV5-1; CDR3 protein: CASSLVGASNQPQHF
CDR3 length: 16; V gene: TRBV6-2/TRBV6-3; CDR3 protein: CASSYTGNRASSPLHF
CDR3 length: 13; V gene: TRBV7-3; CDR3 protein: CASSLTSGGEQYF
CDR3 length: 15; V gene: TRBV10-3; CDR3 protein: CAIRFGQGETYEQYF
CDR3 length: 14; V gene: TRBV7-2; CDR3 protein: CASSPPGQNYEQYF
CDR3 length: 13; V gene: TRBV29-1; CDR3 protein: CSVEEKSNEKLFF
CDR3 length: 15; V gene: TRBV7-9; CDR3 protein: CASSPGQGWNEKLFF
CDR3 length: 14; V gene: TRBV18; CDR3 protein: CASSPLGQQETQYF
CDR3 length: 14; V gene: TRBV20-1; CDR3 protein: CSARRVSGGETQYF
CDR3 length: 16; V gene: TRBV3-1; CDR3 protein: CASSQERLEGVYEQYF
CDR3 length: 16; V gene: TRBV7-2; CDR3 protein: CASSLVRLAGAGELFF
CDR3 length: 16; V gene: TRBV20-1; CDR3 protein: CSAYRDRISLDYGYTF
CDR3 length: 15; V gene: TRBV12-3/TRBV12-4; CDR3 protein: CASSADRDRRYGYTF
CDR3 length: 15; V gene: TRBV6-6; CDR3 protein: CASRSRDRGSNEQYF
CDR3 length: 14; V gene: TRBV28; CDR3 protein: CASSLGTRNYEQYF
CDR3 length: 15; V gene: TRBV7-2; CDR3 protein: CASSYTSGGAYEQYF
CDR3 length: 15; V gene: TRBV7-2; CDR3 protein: CASSRTSGPYNEQFF
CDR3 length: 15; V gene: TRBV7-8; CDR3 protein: CASSQGTVSNQPQHF
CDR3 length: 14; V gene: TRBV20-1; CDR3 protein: CSARGGTSNQPQNF
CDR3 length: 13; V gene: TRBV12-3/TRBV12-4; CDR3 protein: CAAGVGDYNEQFF
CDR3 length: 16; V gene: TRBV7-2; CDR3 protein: CASSHPPTLYTGELFF
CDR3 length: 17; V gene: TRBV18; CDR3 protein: CASSQQPRDRGNYGYTF
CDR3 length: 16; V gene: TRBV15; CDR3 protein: CATSRGGTGTQETQYF
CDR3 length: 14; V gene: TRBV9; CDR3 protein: CASSVGRGAYEQYF